Detailed here is one TCR beta chain. The sample belongs to a study of blood T cell repertoires in COVID-19. The overall study: Acute and convalescent COVID-19 specimens originated in the United States, Italy and Spain.

The germline CDR1 and CDR2 sequences are LNHDA and SQIVND (reference sequence). This CDR3 contains 15 residues. V lost 9 bases to trimming and J lost 2 bases; unmatched junction nucleotides: 10. Participants spanned ages about 18 to 95 years and resided in 20 to 30 US areas. In the authors' workflow: Researchers report that nucleated cell counts were estimated from reference gene primer amplification. TCRdb's copy holds only in-frame clones and misses some; the assay was immunoSEQ multiplex PCR. The V and J calls and clone size are taken from that table; D and trimming were inferred from the DNA. There are a few hundred thousand clones in the sample; 80% to 90% occur only once, and more than 3.5% lies in the top ten.

The J gene is TRBJ1-5, the V gene TRBV19, with 7 bases aligning to TRBD1. Sequences were obtained from PBMCs or T cells enriched from blood (not recorded which). This clonotype was obtained from a woman aged 25 to 45 who had recovered from COVID-19. CDR3: CASRGDRVGNQPQHF. CDR3 coding DNA: TGTGCCAGCCGCGGAGACAGGGTCGGCAATCAGCCCCAGCATTTT.